Following are 28 T cell receptor beta chains from one sample sequenced in a study of blood T cell repertoires in COVID-19. This table comes from immunoSEQ multiplex PCR, and its TCRdb copy is limited to in-frame clones, with some not included. Of fewer than 400,000 clones listed, around 87% are singletons. The sequencing sample was made of peripheral blood. These receptors originate from a human donor in a cohort sampled during active COVID-19.

The chain recombines TRBV6-5 with TRBJ2-3; TRBD2 might be the D (6 bases). Germline V gene sequence: CDR1 MNHEY, CDR2 SVGAGI. The V end was cut by 0 bases, the J end by 7 bases, with 14 bases between. This CDR3 spans 15 amino acids. The chain's CDR3 is CASSYSKLALNTQYF. The CDR3 DNA is TGTGCCAGCAGTTACTCGAAACTAGCTTTGAATACGCAGTATTTT.

This chain connects TRBV19 to TRBJ2-7; TRBD2 agrees at 8 bases. In germline, CDR1 is LNHDA, CDR2 SQIVND (reference sequence). The CDR3 contains 13 residues. V lost 10 bases, J lost 2 bases, and 7 bases stayed unmatched. CDR3 bases: TGTGCCACCACGGGAGGGATTGCCTACGAGCAGTACTTC. This translates into CATTGGIAYEQYF.

The chain employs TRBV5-1 and TRBJ2-3; 7 bases fit TRBD1. V dropped 0 bases and J dropped 4; count of bases not matched to a gene: 2. CDR3 size: 14 residues. Germline V CDR1 and CDR2: SGHRS, YFSETQ. Here the CDR3 DNA reads TGCGCCAGCAGCTTGGACAGGGGCGCAGATACGCAGTATTTT. It translates to CASSLDRGADTQYF.

The chain is built from TRBV2 and TRBJ2-3, with 10 positions matching TRBD2. The CDR3 runs to 17 residues. Germline loops: CDR1 SNHLY, CDR2 FYNNEI. V shed 0 bases, J shed 3 bases, and the junction held 6 bases outside the gene matches. Written as DNA, the CDR3 is TGTGCCAGCAGTGAAGCGGTGCTAGCGGGGGCGACAGATACGCAGTATTTT. Protein product: CASSEAVLAGATDTQYF.

The V gene is TRBV6-2 or TRBV6-3, the J gene TRBJ2-5; D may be TRBD1 (6 bases). The germline V gene encodes CDR1 MNHEY and CDR2 SVGEGT. Trimming stripped 2 bases from V and 1 base from J, with 8 bases between. The CDR3 runs to 14 residues. The chain's CDR3 is CASSYAQGQETQYF. The DNA for the CDR3 is TGTGCCAGCAGTTACGCACAGGGCCAAGAGACCCAGTACTTC.

The gene calls are TRBV4-1 and TRBJ1-5, with D tentatively TRBD1 (6 bases). Trimming took 5 bases from V and 0 from J, leaving 14 bases between them. The CDR3 has 16 residues. CDR1 is MGHRA and CDR2 is YSYEKL in the germline V gene. The CDR3 bases are TGCGCCAGCAGCTCAGACAGGACTTATAGCAATCAGCCCCAGCATTTT. Encoded protein: CASSSDRTYSNQPQHF.

This clone was seen once. The rearrangement joins TRBV7-3 to TRBJ2-6, with TRBD1 matching over 9 bases. The CDR3 loop spans 16 amino acids. In germline, CDR1 is SGHTA, CDR2 FQGTGA. The V and J ends lost 6 bases and 4 bases, in that order; junction bases with no gene match: 7. CDR3 nucleotides: TGTGCCAGCAGGGAAACAGGGGGCTCCGGGGCCAACGTCCTGACTTTC. Its translation is CASRETGGSGANVLTF.

In its sample, this clone was seen a few times. The gene calls are TRBV30 and TRBJ2-2, with 9 bases fitting TRBD1. Germline CDR1 reads GTSNPN; CDR2 reads SVGIG (reference sequence). The length of the CDR3 is 17 residues. Germline trimming cut 4 bases from V and 4 bases from J; bases unmatched to any gene: 13. CDR3 protein: CAWNTGGWGEGTGELFF. The CDR3 bases are TGTGCCTGGAATACAGGGGGCTGGGGGGAGGGCACCGGGGAGCTGTTTTTT.

The chain joins TRBV27 to TRBJ2-1; TRBD2 matches 11 bases. This CDR3 spans 18 amino acids. V lost 5 bases and J lost 0; bases outside the gene matches: 9. Germline-derived CDR1 and CDR2 are MNHEY and SMNVEV (reference sequence). The CDR3, as DNA: TGTGCCAGCAGTCCCTCACTAGCGGGAGCTTACTCCTACAATGAGCAGTTCTTC. As protein: CASSPSLAGAYSYNEQFF.

The chain combines TRBV10-2 with TRBJ1-1, with TRBD1 identical over 7 bases. V was pared by 6 bases and J by 1 base, with 5 bases of the junction left unmatched. CDR1 is WSHSY and CDR2 is SAAADI in the germline V gene. The CDR3 has 14 residues. Written as DNA, the CDR3 is TGCGCCAGCAGGCCCGGGACAGAGAACACTGAAGCTTTCTTT. It encodes CASRPGTENTEAFF.

CDR3 nucleotide sequence: TGCGCCAGCAGCCCAAGCGGGCACACAGATACGCAGTATTTT. It yields the protein CASSPSGHTDTQYF. The chain joins TRBV5-1 to TRBJ2-3; perhaps TRBD2 as D (6 bases). The CDR3 covers 14 residues. The germline V gene encodes CDR1 SGHRS and CDR2 YFSETQ. Trimming removed 4 bases from V and 2 bases from J, with 11 bases in between.

This clone came up once. V is TRBV5-1 and J is TRBJ1-2; no firm D call. The CDR3 is made up of 14 amino acids. Germline V CDR1 and CDR2: SGHRS, YFSETQ. Trimming removed 2 bases from V and 3 bases from J, with 11 bases in between. Here the CDR3 DNA reads TGCGCCAGCAGCTTCGGGGAACGTGACTATGGCTACACCTTC. Amino acids: CASSFGERDYGYTF.

Concerning this clone: Different DNA sequences within this sample yield the same CDR3. The CDR3 reads CAISEGLAGADTQYF. The CDR3 coding sequence is TGTGCCATCAGTGAGGGACTAGCGGGAGCAGATACGCAGTATTTT. V usage is TRBV10-3 and J usage is TRBJ2-3, with 13 bases matching TRBD2. This CDR3 region has 15 residues. Germline V gene sequence: CDR1 ENHRY, CDR2 SYGVKD. Trimming at V came to 2 bases and at J to 4 bases, leaving 0 bases not matched to a gene.

The chain combines TRBV11-3 with TRBJ2-7, with TRBD1 identical over 7 bases. The CDR3 is made up of 14 amino acids. The germline V gene encodes CDR1 SGHNT and CDR2 YENEEA. V was clipped by 5 bases and J by 2 bases; unmatched bases: 6. The CDR3, as DNA: TGTGCCAGCAGCCCGTGGGACAGACCCTACGAGCAGTACTTC. Encoded protein: CASSPWDRPYEQYF.

J is TRBJ1-3 and V is TRBV20-1; the D is unclear. This CDR3 comprises 14 residues. CDR1 DFQATT and CDR2 SNEGSKA come from the germline V gene (reference sequence). Trimming pared 3 bases from V and 3 bases from J, leaving 12 bases between. In DNA form, the CDR3 reads TGCAGTGCTAGTGGGGAGCCAGATGGAAACACCATATATTTT. It is translated as CSASGEPDGNTIYF.

The CDR3 region is CAWSGGQGAAAFF. The DNA for the CDR3 is TGTGCCTGGAGTGGCGGACAGGGGGCTGCTGCTTTCTTT. The V gene is TRBV30, the J gene TRBJ1-1; TRBD1 aligns across 11 bases. The V gene end was trimmed by 1 base and the J gene end by 11 bases; junction bases not matched to a gene: 6. Per germline, CDR1 GTSNPN and CDR2 SVGIG (reference sequence). The length of the CDR3 is 13 residues.

This clone was picked up one time. The rearrangement uses TRBV3-1 (or the pseudogene TRBV3-2) and TRBJ2-7; D not resolved. CDR3 length equals 15 residues. V lost 5 bases and J 5 bases, leaving 19 bases between the germline ends. Germline V gene lookup returns CDR1 LGHDT and CDR2 YNNKEL (reference sequence). The CDR3 coding sequence is TGTGCCAGCAGCTCGCAGACTCCTCTGGTTGACGAGCAGTACTTC. This translates into CASSSQTPLVDEQYF.

The J gene is TRBJ1-4, the V gene TRBV2; possibly TRBD1 for D (6 bases). The V gene lost 6 bases and the J gene lost 5 bases, with 16 bases spanning the gap. Germline assignment: CDR1 SNHLY and CDR2 FYNNEI. CDR3 length: 15 residues. The CDR3 is CASSVNRADNEKLFF. In DNA, the CDR3 is TGTGCCAGCAGCGTAAACAGGGCGGACAATGAAAAACTGTTTTTT.

The chain links TRBV30 to TRBJ2-3; TRBD2 agrees at 12 bases. Germline V gene lookup returns CDR1 GTSNPN and CDR2 SVGIG (reference sequence). J gave up 3 bases and V 0 bases, and 1 base lay outside the gene matches. The length of the CDR3 is 15 residues. This chain's CDR3 is CAWSVLAGGTDTQYF. Written as DNA, the CDR3 is TGTGCCTGGAGTGTACTAGCGGGAGGTACAGATACGCAGTATTTT.

CDR3 DNA: TGTGCCAGCAGCTTCGGGGTTAGTCGCTCCGGGGAGCTGTTTTTT. This codes for CASSFGVSRSGELFF. This chain connects TRBV11-2 to TRBJ2-2; the D gene is possibly TRBD2 (5 bases). This CDR3 has 15 amino acids. Germline V gene sequence: CDR1 SGHAT, CDR2 FQNNGV. V shed 3 bases and J shed 6 bases, with 14 bases lying between them.

The CDR3 coding sequence is TGTGCCTGGAGCACTCTAGGGGGTGAAGCTTTCTTT. It specifies CAWSTLGGEAFF. The gene calls are TRBV30 and TRBJ1-1; D possibly corresponds to TRBD1 (6 bases). The V gene lost 3 bases and the J gene lost 7 bases, with 12 bases spanning the gap. Germline V gives CDR1 GTSNPN, CDR2 SVGIG (reference sequence). There are 12 residues in the CDR3.

The chain joins TRBV6-5 to TRBJ1-5; maybe TRBD1 (5 bases). This CDR3 region has 13 residues. V shed 3 bases and J shed 7 bases, with 10 bases lying between them. Germline V gives CDR1 MNHEY, CDR2 SVGAGI. The CDR3 sequence is CASSYKQAQPQHF. The DNA for the CDR3 is TGTGCCAGCAGTTATAAACAGGCCCAGCCCCAGCATTTT.

The sample holds many counts of this clone. This chain links TRBV29-1 with TRBJ2-6, with 10 bases fitting TRBD1. CDR3 length: 16 residues. The germline V gene encodes CDR1 SQVTM and CDR2 ANQGSEA. The trim removed 6 bases at V and 0 bases at J, leaving 5 bases unmatched. CDR3 sequence (DNA): TGCAGCGTCGGGACAGGGGAACCCTCTGGGGCCAACGTCCTGACTTTC. This gives the protein CSVGTGEPSGANVLTF.

The gene calls are TRBV12-3 or TRBV12-4 and TRBJ2-7; 9 bases map to TRBD1. The CDR3 is made up of 13 amino acids. Losses at the gene ends were 6 bases for V and 6 bases for J; bases not matched to a gene: 6. CDR3: CASRPGQGGEQYF. As DNA, the CDR3 is TGTGCCAGCAGGCCGGGACAGGGAGGCGAGCAGTACTTC.

J is TRBJ1-2 and V is TRBV6-6; D unresolved. Trimming stripped 7 bases from V and 0 bases from J, with 12 bases between. There are 14 residues in the CDR3. CDR1 and CDR2 from the germline V gene are MNHNY and SVGAGI (reference sequence). CDR3 in amino acids: CASTISPPNYGYTF. Written as DNA, the CDR3 is TGTGCCAGCACCATAAGCCCCCCTAACTATGGCTACACCTTC.

This chain uses TRBV28 with TRBJ2-7; 9 bases fit TRBD1. With 6 bases clipped from V and 3 bases from J, the junction kept 12 bases outside the gene matches. In germline, CDR1 is MDHEN, CDR2 SYDVKM. This CDR3 comprises 16 residues. CDR3 residues: CASSPAGQGILYEQYF. The DNA of the CDR3 is TGTGCCAGCAGCCCCGCGGGACAGGGTATTCTCTACGAGCAGTACTTC.

V gene TRBV7-9 combines with J gene TRBJ2-5, with TRBD2 identical over 9 bases. The length of the CDR3 is 13 residues. Germline V lookup: CDR1 SEHNR, CDR2 FQNEAQ (reference sequence). The junction had 4 bases not matched to a gene; V was cut back by 5 bases and J by 6 bases. The CDR3 nucleotides read TGTGCCAGCAGCGTGGGACTAGCAAAGACCCAGTACTTC. It translates to CASSVGLAKTQYF.

The V gene is TRBV7-8, the J gene TRBJ2-1; 11 bases map to TRBD2. CDR1 and CDR2 (germline): SGHVS, FQNEAQ. This CDR3 contains 20 residues. With V trimmed by 5 bases and J by 0 bases, 15 bases remained unmatched. CDR3 in amino acids: CASSPLLAGALRSSYNEQFF. For the CDR3, the DNA is TGTGCCAGCAGCCCCCTACTAGCGGGGGCCCTAAGAAGCTCCTACAATGAGCAGTTCTTC.